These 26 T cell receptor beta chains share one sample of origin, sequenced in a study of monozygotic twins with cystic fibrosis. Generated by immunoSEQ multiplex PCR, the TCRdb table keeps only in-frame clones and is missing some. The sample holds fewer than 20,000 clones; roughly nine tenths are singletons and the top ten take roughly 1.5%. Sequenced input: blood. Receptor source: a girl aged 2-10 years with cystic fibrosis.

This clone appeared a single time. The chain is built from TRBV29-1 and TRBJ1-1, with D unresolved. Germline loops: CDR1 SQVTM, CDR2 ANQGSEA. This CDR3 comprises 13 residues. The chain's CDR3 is CSCMFGGNTEAFF. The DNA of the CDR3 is TGCAGTTGTATGTTCGGCGGGAACACTGAAGCTTTCTTT.

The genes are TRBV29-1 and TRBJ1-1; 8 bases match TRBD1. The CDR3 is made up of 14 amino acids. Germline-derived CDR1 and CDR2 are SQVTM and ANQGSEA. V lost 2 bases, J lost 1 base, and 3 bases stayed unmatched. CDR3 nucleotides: TGCAGCGTTGAAATCGGGACAGGGAACACTGAAGCTTTCTTT. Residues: CSVEIGTGNTEAFF.

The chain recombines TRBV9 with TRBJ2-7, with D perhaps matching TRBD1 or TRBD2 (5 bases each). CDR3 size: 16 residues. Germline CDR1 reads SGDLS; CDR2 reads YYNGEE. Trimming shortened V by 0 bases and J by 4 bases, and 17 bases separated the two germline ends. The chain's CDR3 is CASSVEGTPLWYEQYF. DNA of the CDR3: TGTGCCAGCAGCGTAGAGGGGACCCCACTCTGGTACGAGCAGTACTTC.

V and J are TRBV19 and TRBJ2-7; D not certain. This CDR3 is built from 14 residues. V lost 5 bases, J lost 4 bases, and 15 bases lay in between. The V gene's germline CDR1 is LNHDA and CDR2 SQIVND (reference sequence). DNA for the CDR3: TGTGCCAGTAGTCTCGCAGTGATTGGTTACGAGCAGTACTTC. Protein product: CASSLAVIGYEQYF. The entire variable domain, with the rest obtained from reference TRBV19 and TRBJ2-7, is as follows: DGGITQSPKYLFRKEGQNVTLSCEQNLNHDAMYWYRQDPGQGLRLIYYSQIVNDFQKGDIAEGYSVSREKKESFPLTVTSAQKNPTAFYLCASSLAVIGYEQYFGPGTRLTVT.

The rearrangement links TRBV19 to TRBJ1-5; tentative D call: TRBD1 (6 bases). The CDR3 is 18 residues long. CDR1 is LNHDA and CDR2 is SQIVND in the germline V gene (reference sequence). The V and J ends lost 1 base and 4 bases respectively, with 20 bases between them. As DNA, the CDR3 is TGTGCCAGTAGTATAGTTATACAGGGAGGGATTGTAAATCAGCCCCAGCATTTT. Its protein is CASSIVIQGGIVNQPQHF.

CDR3 bases: TGTGCCAGCAGTTACGGTCCGGGCCTGAGGAACACTGAAGCTTTCTTT. It is translated as CASSYGPGLRNTEAFF. The chain carries TRBV6-5 and TRBJ1-1; D ambiguous. This CDR3 is 16 amino acids long. Germline V lookup: CDR1 MNHEY, CDR2 SVGAGI. V lost 2 bases and J 1 base, leaving 14 bases between the germline ends.

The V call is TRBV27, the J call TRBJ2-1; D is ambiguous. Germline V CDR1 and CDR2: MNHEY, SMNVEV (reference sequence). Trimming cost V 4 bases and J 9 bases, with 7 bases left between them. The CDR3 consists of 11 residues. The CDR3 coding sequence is TGTGCCAGCAGTTCTCCAGCTGAGCAGTTCTTC. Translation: CASSSPAEQFF.

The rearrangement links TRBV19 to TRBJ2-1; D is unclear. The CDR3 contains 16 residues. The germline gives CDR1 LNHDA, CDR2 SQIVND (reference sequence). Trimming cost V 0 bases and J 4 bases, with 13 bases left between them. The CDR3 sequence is CASSIDRMEYYNEQFF. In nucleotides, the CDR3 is TGTGCCAGTAGTATAGACCGGATGGAATATTACAATGAGCAGTTCTTC.

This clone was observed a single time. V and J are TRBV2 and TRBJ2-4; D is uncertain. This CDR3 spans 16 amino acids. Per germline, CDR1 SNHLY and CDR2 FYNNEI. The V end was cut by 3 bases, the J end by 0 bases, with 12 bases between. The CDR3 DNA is TGTGCCAGCAGTGACAGGTTGAAACTAGCCAAAAACATTCAGTACTTC. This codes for CASSDRLKLAKNIQYF.

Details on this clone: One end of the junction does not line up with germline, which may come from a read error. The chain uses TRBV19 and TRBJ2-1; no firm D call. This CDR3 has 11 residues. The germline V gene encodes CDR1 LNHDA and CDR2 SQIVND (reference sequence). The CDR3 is CASSRATRLIF. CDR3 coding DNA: TGTGCCAGTAGCCGCGCTACCCGACTTATCTTC.

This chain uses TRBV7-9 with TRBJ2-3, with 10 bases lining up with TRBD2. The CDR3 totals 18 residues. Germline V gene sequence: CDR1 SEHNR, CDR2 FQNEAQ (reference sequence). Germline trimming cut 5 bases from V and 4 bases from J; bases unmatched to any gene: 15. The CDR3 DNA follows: TGTGCCAGCAGCCCCAGAAGAACAGCGGGAGGGCCCGCAGATACGCAGTATTTT. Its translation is CASSPRRTAGGPADTQYF.

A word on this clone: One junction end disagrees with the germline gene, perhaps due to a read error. The DNA for the CDR3 is TGTGCCAGCAGTTTGGACAGGGGGCCAATCCACGAGCAGTACTTC. Its translation is CASSLDRGPIHEQYF. The J gene is TRBJ2-7, the V gene TRBV5-5, with 11 bases fitting TRBD1. The CDR3 has 15 residues. Germline V gene data show CDR1 as SGHKS and CDR2 as YYEKEE (reference sequence).

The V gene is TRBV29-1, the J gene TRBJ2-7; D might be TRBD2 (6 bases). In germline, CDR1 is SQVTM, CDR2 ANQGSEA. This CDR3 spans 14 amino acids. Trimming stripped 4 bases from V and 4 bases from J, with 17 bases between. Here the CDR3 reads CSVGGSGSNYEQYF. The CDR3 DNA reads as TGCAGCGTTGGGGGTAGCGGATCAAATTACGAGCAGTACTTC.

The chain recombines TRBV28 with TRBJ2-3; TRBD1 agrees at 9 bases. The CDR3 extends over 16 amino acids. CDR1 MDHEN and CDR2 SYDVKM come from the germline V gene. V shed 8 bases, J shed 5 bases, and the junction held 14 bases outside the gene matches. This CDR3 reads CASSSPPGQGRDTQYF. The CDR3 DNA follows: TGTGCCAGCTCCTCCCCACCGGGACAGGGTAGAGATACGCAGTATTTT.

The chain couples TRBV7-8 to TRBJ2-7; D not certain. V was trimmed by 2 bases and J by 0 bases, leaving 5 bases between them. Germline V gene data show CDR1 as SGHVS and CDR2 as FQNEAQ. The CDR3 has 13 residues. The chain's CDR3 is CASSLRVSYEQYF. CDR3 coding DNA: TGTGCCAGCAGCTTACGGGTCTCCTACGAGCAGTACTTC. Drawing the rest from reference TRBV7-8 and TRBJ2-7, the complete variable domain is GAGVSQSPRYKVAKRGQDVALRCDPISGHVSLFWYQQALGQGPEFLTYFQNEAQLDKSGLPSDRFFAERPEGSVSTLKIQRTQQEDSAVYLCASSLRVSYEQYFGPGTRLTVT.

CDR3 in amino acids: CASSLGGNSGNTIYF. CDR3 coding DNA: TGTGCCAGCAGCCTCGGGGGGAACTCTGGAAACACCATATATTTT. The V and J genes are TRBV13 and TRBJ1-3; maybe TRBD1 (5 bases). V lost 5 bases and J lost 0, with 11 bases in between. CDR1 and CDR2 (germline): PRHDT, FYEKMQ (reference sequence). The CDR3 totals 15 residues.

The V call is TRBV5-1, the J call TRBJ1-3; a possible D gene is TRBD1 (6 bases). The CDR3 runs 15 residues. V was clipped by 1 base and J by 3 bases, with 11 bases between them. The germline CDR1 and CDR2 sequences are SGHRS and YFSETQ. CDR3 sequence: CASSLQGWSGNTIYF. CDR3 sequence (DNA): TGCGCCAGCAGCTTGCAGGGGTGGAGTGGAAACACCATATATTTT. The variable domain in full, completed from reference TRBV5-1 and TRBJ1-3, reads KAGVTQTPRYLIKTRGQQVTLSCSPISGHRSVSWYQQTPGQGLQFLFEYFSETQRNKGNFPGRFSGRQFSNSRSEMNVSTLELGDSALYLCASSLQGWSGNTIYFGEGSWLTVV.

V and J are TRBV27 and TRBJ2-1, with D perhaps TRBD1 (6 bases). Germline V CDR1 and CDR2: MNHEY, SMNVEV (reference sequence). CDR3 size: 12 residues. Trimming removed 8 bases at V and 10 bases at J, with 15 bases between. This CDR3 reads CASGGQPVEQFF. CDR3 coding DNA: TGTGCCAGCGGAGGACAGCCCGTAGAGCAGTTCTTC.

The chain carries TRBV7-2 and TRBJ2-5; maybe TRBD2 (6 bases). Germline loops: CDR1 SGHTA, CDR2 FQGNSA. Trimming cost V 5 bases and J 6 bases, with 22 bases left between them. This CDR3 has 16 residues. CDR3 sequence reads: CASSPTGVGASKTQYF. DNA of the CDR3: TGTGCCAGCAGCCCGACGGGGGTTGGGGCCAGTAAGACCCAGTACTTC. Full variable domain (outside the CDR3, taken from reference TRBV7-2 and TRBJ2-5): GAGVSQSPSNKVTEKGKDVELRCDPISGHTALYWYRQSLGQGLEFLIYFQGNSAPDKSGLPSDRFSAERTGGSVSTLTIQRTQQEDSAVYLCASSPTGVGASKTQYFGPGTRLLVL.

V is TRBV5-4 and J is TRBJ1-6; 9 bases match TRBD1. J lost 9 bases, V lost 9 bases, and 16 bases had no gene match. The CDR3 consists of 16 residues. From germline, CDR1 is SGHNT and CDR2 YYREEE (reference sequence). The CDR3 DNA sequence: TGTGCCACCCAACCGACAGGGGGTAAAATTCGTTCACCCCTCCACTTT. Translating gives CATQPTGGKIRSPLHF.

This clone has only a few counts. DNA for the CDR3: TGTGCCAGCAGCCGGAAAAGAACAGGGGGCCTCCGGGGGACTGAAGCTTTCTTT. It is translated as CASSRKRTGGLRGTEAFF. V and J are TRBV14 and TRBJ1-1; the match to TRBD1 covers 9 bases. This CDR3 is 18 amino acids long. CDR1 SGHDN and CDR2 FVKESK come from the germline V gene. V was clipped by 4 bases and J by 5 bases; unmatched bases: 17.

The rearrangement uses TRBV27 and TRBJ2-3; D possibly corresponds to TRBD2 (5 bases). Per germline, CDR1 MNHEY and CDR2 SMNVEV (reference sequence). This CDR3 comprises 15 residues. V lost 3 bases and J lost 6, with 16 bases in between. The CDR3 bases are TGTGCCAGCAGTTTGGCCGGGGTTCGCTTTGATACGCAGTATTTT. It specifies CASSLAGVRFDTQYF.

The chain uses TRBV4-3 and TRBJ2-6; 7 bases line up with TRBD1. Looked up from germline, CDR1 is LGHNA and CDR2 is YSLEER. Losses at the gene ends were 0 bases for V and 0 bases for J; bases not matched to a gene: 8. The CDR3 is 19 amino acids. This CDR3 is CASSQDWRQGSSGANVLTF. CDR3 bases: TGCGCCAGCAGCCAAGATTGGAGACAGGGATCCTCTGGGGCCAACGTCCTGACTTTC.

The CDR3 coding sequence is TGTGCCAGCAGCCAGGGACTTCGTGATACGCAGTATTTT. Its translation is CASSQGLRDTQYF. The chain carries TRBV14 and TRBJ2-3, with D perhaps matching TRBD2 (6 bases). The germline V gene encodes CDR1 SGHDN and CDR2 FVKESK. Deletions cut 3 bases from V and 6 bases from J, with 10 bases between. The CDR3 length is 13 residues.

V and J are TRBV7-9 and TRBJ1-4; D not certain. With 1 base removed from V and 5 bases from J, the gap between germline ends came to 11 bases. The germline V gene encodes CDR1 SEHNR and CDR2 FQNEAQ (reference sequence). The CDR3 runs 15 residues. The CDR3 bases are TGTGCCAGCAGCTTAGGCGTCAGATCGAATGAAAAACTGTTTTTT. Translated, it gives CASSLGVRSNEKLFF.

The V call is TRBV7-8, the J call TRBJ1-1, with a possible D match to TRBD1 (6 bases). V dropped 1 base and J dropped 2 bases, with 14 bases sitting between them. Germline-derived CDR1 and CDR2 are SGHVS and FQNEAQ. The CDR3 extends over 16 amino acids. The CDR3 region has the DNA TGTGCCAGCAGCTTAGGGGGGGCCCTGAGAAACACTGAAGCTTTCTTT. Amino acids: CASSLGGALRNTEAFF.